This TCR beta chain was recovered during a study of shared clonotypes between healthy human individuals. Study-level background: Two female and three male donors aged 18 to 49 were enrolled. Broader study findings: Naive subsets tended to show greater estimated richness than memory subsets.

Germline CDR1 reads MNHEY; CDR2 reads SVGAGI. The CDR3 sequence is 14 residues long. V was shortened by 3 bases and J by 0 bases, with 7 bases between the two germline ends. The protocol was immunoSEQ multiplex PCR, while the TCRdb copy is restricted to in-frame clones and leaves out a portion. The repertoire holds around 2,000,000 clones, with just under 95% as singletons. As regards this clone: Its specificity is not known.

Terminally differentiated effector memory CD45RA+ cells were excluded by CCR7 positive selection of CD45RO-negative cells. The chain employs TRBV6-5 and TRBJ2-3, with D uncertain. The receptor's source is a man aged 18 to 29 in good health. Source material: naive CD8+ T cells sorted from blood. CDR3 loop: CASSYGWSTDTQYF. The DNA for the CDR3 is TGTGCCAGCAGTTATGGGTGGAGCACAGATACGCAGTATTTT.